Listed here are 26 T cell receptor beta chains from one sample, sequenced in a study of tumor-infiltrating lymphocytes in oesophageal squamous cell carcinoma. TCRdb fed the PCR reads into MiXCR, producing one record per CDR3 protein. This table has roughly 10,000 distinct CDR3 sequences, roughly 60% appearing once. Source material: esophageal tumor tissue. The receptors originated from a male donor with esophageal squamous cell carcinoma.

This clonotype was counted only a few times. Lacking the conserved final phenylalanine or tryptophan, this CDR3 likely reflects a read error. It is unclear where the CDR3 begins or ends on the DNA, so no DNA is shown, and the CDR3 is as TCRdb lists it. J is TRBJ2-6 and V is TRBV7-6; the DNA was not used to check the table's D call, TRBD1. The CDR3 has 18 amino acids, counting both end residues. Germline V gene sequence: CDR1 SGHVS, CDR2 FNYEAQ. CDR3: CASSSWTVSSYNEQFFGP.

This clonotype is large by share. The V gene is TRBV7-9, the J gene TRBJ2-1, with D unresolved. V was clipped by 7 bases and J by 1 base, with 11 bases between them. CDR3 length: 14 amino acids. The germline gives CDR1 SEHNR, CDR2 FQNEAQ (reference sequence). Here the CDR3 DNA reads TGTGCCAGCACCCCCGATAGTTCCTACAATGAGCAGTTCTTC. Its translation: CASTPDSSYNEQFF.

This clonotype has more than one count but fewer than ten. The rearrangement uses TRBV7-2 and TRBJ2-1; 8 bases match TRBD1. Germline CDR1 SGHTA, CDR2 FQGNSA. V lost 4 bases, J lost 10 bases, and 6 bases stayed unmatched. The CDR3 spans 13 residues. The CDR3 protein is CASSSDRGGEQFF. Here the CDR3 DNA reads TGTGCCAGCAGCTCCGACAGGGGCGGGGAGCAGTTCTTC.

This clonotype was observed many times. The rearrangement joins TRBV20-1 to TRBJ2-5; 15 bases line up with TRBD2. J lost 5 bases, V lost 6 bases, and 13 bases had no gene match. The germline V gene encodes CDR1 DFQATT and CDR2 SNEGSKA (reference sequence). This CDR3 contains 17 residues. CDR3 protein: CSARGLAGGPRAETQYF. DNA of the CDR3: TGCAGTGCCCGAGGACTAGCGGGAGGGCCAAGGGCGGAGACCCAGTACTTC.

This chain links TRBV7-2 with TRBJ2-1; TRBD2 agrees at 10 bases. This CDR3 region has 15 residues. From germline, CDR1 is SGHTA and CDR2 FQGNSA. Trimming removed 0 bases from V and 4 bases from J; junction bases left unmatched: 0. The CDR3 loop reads CASSLAAGGYNEQFF. The CDR3 DNA is TGTGCCAGCAGCTTAGCAGCGGGGGGGTACAATGAGCAGTTCTTC.

J is TRBJ2-6 and V is TRBV7-2, with 9 bases fitting TRBD1. Germline trimming cut 6 bases from V and 0 bases from J; bases unmatched to any gene: 18. From germline, CDR1 is SGHTA and CDR2 FQGNSA. The CDR3 sequence is 21 residues long. CDR3: CASSFRMFRDRVSSGANVLTF. The CDR3 nucleotides are TGTGCCAGCAGTTTCCGTATGTTCAGGGACAGGGTTTCCTCTGGGGCCAACGTCCTGACTTTC. Full variable domain (rest looked up from reference TRBV7-2 and TRBJ2-6): GAGVSQSPSNKVTEKGKDVELRCDPISGHTALYWYRQSLGQGLEFLIYFQGNSAPDKSGLPSDRFSAERTGGSVSTLTIQRTQQEDSAVYLCASSFRMFRDRVSSGANVLTFGAGSRLTVL.

The chain carries TRBV27 and TRBJ2-7; TRBD2 might be the D (6 bases). Deletions cut 3 bases from V and 0 bases from J, with 12 bases between. Germline CDR1 and CDR2: MNHEY and SMNVEV (reference sequence). The CDR3 covers 15 residues. CDR3 in amino acids: CASSFSGVSSYEQYF. In nucleotides, the CDR3 is TGTGCCAGCAGTTTTTCGGGGGTTAGCTCCTACGAGCAGTACTTC.

This clonotype was counted between two and nine times. The rearrangement links TRBV25-1 to TRBJ2-5, with no clear D. The CDR3 is made up of 13 amino acids. The germline gives CDR1 MGHDK, CDR2 SYGVNS. V lost 7 bases and J lost 4, with 13 bases in between. In DNA, the CDR3 is TGTGCCAGCAATATGGGGTCGGCAGAGACCCAGTACTTC. Translated, it gives CASNMGSAETQYF.

The chain carries TRBV6-1 and TRBJ2-3, with D perhaps matching TRBD1 or TRBD2 (6 bases each). The CDR3 totals 11 residues. The V end lost 8 bases, the J end lost 9 bases, and 12 bases lay between the germline ends. Germline CDR1 reads MNHNS; CDR2 reads SASEGT. CDR3 nucleotide sequence: TGTGCCAGCTCTTCGGGGGCAACGCAGTATTTT. It yields the protein CASSSGATQYF.

This rearrangement joins TRBV7-3 to TRBJ2-1, with 7 bases lining up with TRBD2. The J call is in doubt because the DNA end fits TRBJ2-7 better. The length of the CDR3 is 14 residues. Per the germline V gene, CDR1 is SGHTA and CDR2 is FQGTGA. CDR3 DNA: TGTGCCAGCAGCTTAGGCGGGAGCTTTTACGAGCAGTACTTC. Translating it yields CASSLGGSFYEQYF.

Ten or more counts support this clonotype. This chain joins TRBV9 and TRBJ2-6; 8 nucleotides align to TRBD1. Germline V gene data show CDR1 as SGDLS and CDR2 as YYNGEE. The junction had 5 bases not matched to a gene; V was cut back by 0 bases and J by 3 bases. The CDR3 has 17 residues. CDR3 protein: CASSVVQGAYGANVLTF. The CDR3 bases are TGTGCCAGCAGCGTAGTTCAGGGGGCCTATGGGGCCAACGTCCTGACTTTC.

The genes are TRBV10-1 and TRBJ2-5, with D perhaps assigned TRBD1 or TRBD2 (5 bases each). Deletions cut 4 bases from V and 4 bases from J, with 13 bases between. Germline V gene sequence: CDR1 WNHNN, CDR2 SYGVQD (reference sequence). The CDR3 spans 14 residues. CDR3 loop: CASSVRDGTETQYF. The DNA for the CDR3 is TGCGCCAGCAGTGTTAGGGACGGAACAGAGACCCAGTACTTC.

This clonotype was observed at least ten times. The CDR3 ends on some other residue instead of the conserved phenylalanine or tryptophan, so this is likely a read error. The limits of the CDR3 on the DNA are not certain, so only TCRdb's listed CDR3 is given. The chain uses TRBV6-1 and TRBJ2-4; the table gives TRBD2 as D, unverified against the DNA. Germline CDR1 MNHNS, CDR2 SASEGT. The CDR3 spans 8 amino acids, including both terminal residues. The CDR3 loop is CATSGGRS.

This chain uses TRBV28 with TRBJ2-1; D is perhaps TRBD1 (5 bases). TRBJ1-2 matches the DNA end more closely, so the J call is doubtful. Germline CDR1 is MDHEN and CDR2 is SYDVKM. The CDR3 extends over 17 amino acids. The CDR3 sequence is CASSIPDWGEVNYGYTF. The CDR3 DNA is TGTGCCAGCAGTATCCCTGATTGGGGGGAAGTAAACTATGGCTACACCTTC.

Here the CDR3 reads CASTLGVSTEAFF. The CDR3 nucleotides read TGTGCCAGCACCCTGGGGGTAAGCACTGAAGCTTTCTTT. The rearrangement uses TRBV6-5 and TRBJ2-3, with a weak D call TRBD1 (5 bases). The J call may be faulty, since TRBJ1-1 better matches the DNA end. Germline V lookup: CDR1 MNHEY, CDR2 SVGAGI. The CDR3 covers 13 residues.

Relative to its sample, this clonotype is medium-sized. The chain links TRBV7-9 to TRBJ2-3; the D gene is possibly TRBD1 (6 bases). V lost 4 bases to trimming and J lost 0 bases, with 11 bases between them. CDR3 length: 15 amino acids. The germline V gene has CDR1 SEHNR and CDR2 FQNEAQ (reference sequence). The CDR3 DNA follows: TGTGCCAGCAGCTCCCACGGACAGAGCACAGATACGCAGTATTTT. It translates to CASSSHGQSTDTQYF.

The V call is TRBV12-3 or TRBV12-4, the J call TRBJ2-1, with 8 bases aligning to TRBD1. The V segment lost 5 bases and the J segment 3 bases; nucleotides outside the gene matches: 3. The CDR3 loop spans 14 amino acids. Here the CDR3 DNA reads TGTGCCAGCAGTCCGGGACAGGACTACAATGAGCAGTTCTTC. Protein: CASSPGQDYNEQFF.

This clonotype turned up a few times. This chain uses TRBV7-2 with TRBJ2-3; D might be TRBD2 (6 bases). The ends were cut back, 1 base at V and 11 bases at J, with 16 bases in the middle. This CDR3 has 14 amino acids. Germline assignment: CDR1 SGHTA and CDR2 FQGNSA. In DNA, the CDR3 is TGTGCCAGCAGCTTAGAACCAGGTGGGGAGGAGCAGTATTTT. The encoded protein is CASSLEPGGEEQYF. Full variable domain (missing parts from reference TRBV7-2 and TRBJ2-3): GAGVSQSPSNKVTEKGKDVELRCDPISGHTALYWYRQSLGQGLEFLIYFQGNSAPDKSGLPSDRFSAERTGGSVSTLTIQRTQQEDSAVYLCASSLEPGGEEQYFGPGTRLTVL.

The chain carries TRBV11-1 and TRBJ2-2; D is possibly TRBD1 or TRBD2 (6 bases each). The CDR3 totals 14 residues. The ends were cut back, 3 bases at V and 5 bases at J, with 10 bases in the middle. CDR1 is SGHAT, CDR2 FQDESV, per germline (reference sequence). CDR3 in amino acids: CASSFRGDTGELFF. CDR3 DNA: TGTGCCAGCAGCTTTAGGGGGGATACCGGGGAGCTGTTTTTT. Using reference TRBV11-1 and TRBJ2-2 for the parts outside the CDR3, the full variable domain is EAEVAQSPRYKITEKSQAVAFWCDPISGHATLYWYRQILGQGPELLVQFQDESVVDDSQLPKDRFSAERLKGVDSTLKIQPAELGDSAMYLCASSFRGDTGELFFGEGSRLTVL.

This clonotype is categorized as medium-sized (0.01 to 0.1%). The chain is built from TRBV27 and TRBJ2-2; D gene unclear. The CDR3 is 16 amino acids. Between the trimmed V and J ends, which lost 1 base and 3 bases, there was a span of 12 bases. The germline gives CDR1 MNHEY, CDR2 SMNVEV (reference sequence). The DNA of the CDR3 is TGTGCCAGCAGTTTATTTAGGTGGCTGGACACCGGGGAGCTGTTTTTT. Its translation: CASSLFRWLDTGELFF.

The V call is TRBV7-2, the J call TRBJ2-3; 8 bases fit TRBD1. The germline V gene has CDR1 SGHTA and CDR2 FQGNSA. Unmatched junction bases numbered 8, after V lost 1 base and J lost 5 bases. The CDR3 loop spans 16 amino acids. This CDR3 is CASSLGPRGQGDTQYF. The CDR3 DNA sequence: TGTGCCAGCAGCTTAGGGCCCAGGGGGCAGGGAGATACGCAGTATTTT.

The CDR3 reads CASSEGPSAQYF. The CDR3 region has the DNA TGTGCCAGCAGTGAAGGACCCTCGGCGCAGTACTTC. V gene TRBV6-4 combines with J gene TRBJ2-5; D ambiguous. The CDR3 contains 12 residues. Germline V gives CDR1 MRHNA, CDR2 SNTAGT. Trimming removed 3 bases from V and 11 bases from J, with 13 bases in between.

The V gene is TRBV28, the J gene TRBJ1-2; 8 bases fit TRBD1. Germline lookup yields CDR1 MDHEN and CDR2 SYDVKM. The CDR3 totals 13 residues. The trim removed 9 bases at V and 3 bases at J, leaving 6 bases unmatched. DNA for the CDR3: TGTGCCAGTAGCCAGGGACAGGACTATGGCTACACCTTC. Translating gives CASSQGQDYGYTF.

This clonotype has ten or more counts. The chain has TRBV7-8 and TRBJ2-3, with 7 bases fitting TRBD2. CDR3 length equals 15 residues. Losses at the gene ends were 3 bases for V and 4 bases for J; bases not matched to a gene: 7. CDR1 SGHVS and CDR2 FQNEAQ come from the germline V gene. CDR3 bases: TGTGCCAGCAGCTTTCGCGGGAGAGGCCCAGATACGCAGTATTTT. It translates to CASSFRGRGPDTQYF.

Of note for this clonotype: The CDR3 does not end in the conserved phenylalanine or tryptophan, so this is likely a read error. The DNA is left out, because the CDR3 cannot be placed on it with certainty; the CDR3 is given as TCRdb lists it. The chain uses TRBV7-3 and TRBJ2-6; TRBD1, the table's D call, was not compared with the DNA. The CDR3 length equals 15 residues, ends included. In germline, CDR1 is SGHTA, CDR2 FQGTGA. This chain's CDR3 is CASSLGVEYEQYFGA.

This rearrangement joins TRBV7-2 to TRBJ2-6, with 11 bases fitting TRBD1. Gene TRBJ2-7 matches the end of the DNA better, so the J call may be wrong. The CDR3 is 15 residues long. Looked up from germline, CDR1 is SGHTA and CDR2 is FQGNSA. The CDR3 spells CASSPRTGGSGEQYF. DNA of the CDR3: TGTGCCAGCAGCCCGCGGACAGGGGGCTCGGGGGAGCAGTACTTC.